One sample yielded the 31 T cell receptor beta chains listed below, sequenced in a study of T cell repertoires and Cas9 in healthy adults. Repertoires were generated with immunoSEQ multiplex PCR, while TCRdb's copy carries only in-frame clones and drops some. The data contain 15,000 or so clones, 75% to 90% of them singletons. Input material: Tregs (CD4+, CD25+, CD127-, CD137-, CD154-) from PBMCs; culture status not recorded. The source is a human donor in good health.

A word on this clone: The junction departs from germline at one end; a sequencing error may be responsible. V and J are TRBV5-6 and TRBJ2-3; D unclear. Germline CDR1 and CDR2: SGHDT and YYEEEE. The CDR3 is 13 amino acids. The CDR3 reads CASSLYETYSSFF. In DNA form, the CDR3 reads TGTGCCAGCAGCTTGTACGAGACATACTCGAGCTTTTTT.

The rearrangement links TRBV5-1 to TRBJ2-3, with D unclear. The CDR3 length is 15 residues. CDR1 is SGHRS and CDR2 is YFSETQ in the germline V gene. The V end was cut by 1 base, the J end by 4 bases, with 13 bases between. The CDR3 DNA follows: TGCGCCAGCAGCTTGCGAGTACCGAAGGCAGATACGCAGTATTTT. Amino acid sequence: CASSLRVPKADTQYF.

The J gene is TRBJ2-3, the V gene TRBV11-1; TRBD2 aligns across 9 bases. V lost 6 bases, J lost 5 bases, and 18 bases stayed unmatched. Germline V gene data show CDR1 as SGHAT and CDR2 as FQDESV (reference sequence). The length of the CDR3 is 18 residues. As DNA, the CDR3 is TGTGCCAGCAGATACGATGGATTCGGGACTAGCATAGGAGATACGCAGTATTTT. Translated, it gives CASRYDGFGTSIGDTQYF.

For the CDR3, the DNA is TGTGCCAGCAGTTACACAGGGACAGCCACCGGGGAGCTGTTTTTT. Translating gives CASSYTGTATGELFF. The chain has TRBV6-6 and TRBJ2-2; the match to TRBD1 covers 7 bases. V was clipped by 2 bases and J by 4 bases; unmatched bases: 4. CDR1 MNHNY and CDR2 SVGAGI come from the germline V gene (reference sequence). The CDR3 sequence is 15 residues long.

The chain links TRBV15 to TRBJ2-6; TRBD1 matches at 8 bases. The CDR3 spans 18 residues. V gave up 2 bases and J gave up 0 bases; unmatched junction bases: 6. Germline CDR1 is LNHNV and CDR2 is YYDKDF (reference sequence). CDR3 nucleotides: TGTGCCACCAGCAGACGGACAGGGCTTAGCTCTGGGGCCAACGTCCTGACTTTC. This encodes CATSRRTGLSSGANVLTF.

The rearrangement links TRBV5-4 to TRBJ2-1; D is perhaps TRBD1 (6 bases). Trimming left V 9 bases short and J 6 bases short, with 10 bases between. CDR1 is SGHNT and CDR2 is YYREEE in the germline V gene (reference sequence). This CDR3 contains 11 residues. The CDR3 protein is CAIRGSNEQFF. The DNA of the CDR3 is TGTGCCATCAGGGGTTCCAATGAGCAGTTCTTC.

The chain is built from TRBV5-1 and TRBJ1-1, with D maybe TRBD1 (5 bases). This CDR3 contains 14 residues. V was shortened by 0 bases and J by 6 bases, with 12 bases between the two germline ends. Germline V gives CDR1 SGHRS, CDR2 YFSETQ. This CDR3 reads CASSLGPGGPEAFF. DNA for the CDR3: TGCGCCAGCAGCTTGGGACCCGGGGGACCTGAAGCTTTCTTT. Supplemented by reference TRBV5-1 and TRBJ1-1, the full variable domain reads KAGVTQTPRYLIKTRGQQVTLSCSPISGHRSVSWYQQTPGQGLQFLFEYFSETQRNKGNFPGRFSGRQFSNSRSEMNVSTLELGDSALYLCASSLGPGGPEAFFGQGTRLTVV.

CDR3: CASGIGVQETQYF. DNA for the CDR3: TGTGCCAGCGGCATAGGGGTCCAAGAGACCCAGTACTTC. The chain links TRBV28 to TRBJ2-5, with a tentative D call TRBD1 (5 bases). V shed 8 bases and J shed 1 base, with 11 bases lying between them. The CDR3 length is 13 residues. CDR1 MDHEN and CDR2 SYDVKM come from the germline V gene.

The DNA of the CDR3 is TGTGCCAGCAGCGTCACCACCACGACCTACAATGAGCAGTTCTTC. Its translation: CASSVTTTTYNEQFF. The chain uses TRBV4-2 and TRBJ2-1; D is undetermined. V was pared by 5 bases and J by 2 bases, with 13 bases between. Germline-derived CDR1 and CDR2 are LGHNA and YNFKEQ. The CDR3 is 15 amino acids.

The chain recombines TRBV7-9 with TRBJ1-4; D unresolved. V dropped 1 base and J dropped 8 bases, with 8 bases sitting between them. Germline loops: CDR1 SEHNR, CDR2 FQNEAQ (reference sequence). This CDR3 has 13 residues. As DNA, the CDR3 is TGTGCCAGCAGCTTAGAGGCTGCAGAAAAACTGTTTTTT. Translating gives CASSLEAAEKLFF.

The V and J genes are TRBV6-6 and TRBJ2-5, with 10 bases aligning to TRBD1. In germline, CDR1 is MNHNY, CDR2 SVGAGI (reference sequence). The CDR3 contains 16 residues. J gave up 5 bases and V 2 bases, and 8 bases lay outside the gene matches. CDR3: CASSYPETGGRETQYF. In nucleotides, the CDR3 is TGTGCCAGCAGTTACCCAGAGACAGGGGGCCGGGAGACCCAGTACTTC.

The chain links TRBV20-1 to TRBJ1-1; no reliable D call. Trimming took 7 bases from V and 2 from J, leaving 8 bases between them. This CDR3 comprises 11 residues. Germline CDR1 is DFQATT and CDR2 is SNEGSKA (reference sequence). The CDR3 reads CSGLSNTEAFF. Here the CDR3 DNA reads TGCAGTGGACTGAGCAACACTGAAGCTTTCTTT.

The gene calls are TRBV28 and TRBJ1-2, with D uncertain. CDR1 and CDR2 from the germline V gene are MDHEN and SYDVKM. The CDR3 runs 13 residues. The V gene lost 6 bases and the J gene lost 7 bases, with 15 bases spanning the gap. The CDR3 DNA reads as TGTGCCAGCAGATTCACGTCGGGGATTGGCTACACCTTC. Its translation: CASRFTSGIGYTF.

The chain couples TRBV29-1 to TRBJ1-3, with D hard to call. Trimming removed 1 base from V and 4 bases from J, with 5 bases in between. The CDR3 loop spans 12 amino acids. Germline V CDR1 and CDR2: SQVTM, ANQGSEA. CDR3: CSVEGQGNTIYF. The CDR3 coding sequence is TGCAGCGTTGAAGGACAAGGAAACACCATATATTTT.

This chain uses TRBV10-2 with TRBJ1-1, with D uncertain. V lost 3 bases and J 8 bases, leaving 10 bases between the germline ends. Germline assignment: CDR1 WSHSY and CDR2 SAAADI. This CDR3 comprises 12 residues. The CDR3 here is CASSDLGAEAFF. The CDR3 nucleotides read TGCGCCAGCAGTGATTTAGGCGCCGAAGCTTTCTTT.

J is TRBJ1-2 and V is TRBV11-2, with 10 bases lining up with TRBD1. V trimming: 5 bases; J trimming: 8 bases; junction bases outside the gene matches: 2. The CDR3 is 12 residues long. The germline V gene encodes CDR1 SGHAT and CDR2 FQNNGV. The chain's CDR3 is CASSPDRGGYTF. The CDR3 DNA reads TGTGCCAGCAGCCCGGACAGGGGGGGCTACACCTTC.

The chain is built from TRBV6-1 and TRBJ1-1, with D possibly matching TRBD1 (5 bases). CDR1 is MNHNS and CDR2 is SASEGT in the germline V gene. This CDR3 comprises 13 residues. Trimming left V 7 bases short and J 1 base short, with 10 bases between. Here the CDR3 reads CASTWGSNTEAFF. DNA of the CDR3: TGTGCCAGCACATGGGGCTCGAACACTGAAGCTTTCTTT.

The V gene is TRBV19, the J gene TRBJ2-4; D perhaps matches TRBD1 (6 bases). Germline-derived CDR1 and CDR2 are LNHDA and SQIVND (reference sequence). The ends were cut back, 1 base at V and 7 bases at J, with 17 bases in the middle. The CDR3 loop spans 16 amino acids. In DNA, the CDR3 is TGTGCCAGTAGTATAGCCTCAGGGGCGGGTTCGAACATTCAGTACTTC. It yields the protein CASSIASGAGSNIQYF.

The chain uses TRBV5-5 and TRBJ2-7, with D possibly matching TRBD2 (5 bases). The germline V gene has CDR1 SGHKS and CDR2 YYEKEE (reference sequence). This CDR3 region has 13 residues. V was shortened by 3 bases and J by 2 bases, with 9 bases between the two germline ends. The CDR3 DNA reads as TGTGCCAGCAGCTACCCCGGGGCCTACGAGCAGTACTTC. Its translation is CASSYPGAYEQYF. The full variable domain, in which reference TRBV5-5 and TRBJ2-7 provide the parts outside the CDR3, is DAGVTQSPTHLIKTRGQQVTLRCSPISGHKSVSWYQQVLGQGPQFIFQYYEKEERGRGNFPDRFSARQFPNYSSELNVNALLLGDSALYLCASSYPGAYEQYFGPGTRLTVT.

Written as DNA, the CDR3 is TGTGCCAGCAGTCCGGGAGCAGATACGCAGTATTTT. Its translation: CASSPGADTQYF. This sequence joins TRBV11-3 and TRBJ2-3; D is possibly TRBD2 (6 bases). This CDR3 comprises 12 residues. Germline CDR1 reads SGHNT; CDR2 reads YENEEA. With 6 bases removed from V and 4 bases from J, the gap between germline ends came to 8 bases.

The chain is built from TRBV5-1 and TRBJ2-1; D might be TRBD2 (6 bases). Per germline, CDR1 SGHRS and CDR2 YFSETQ. The CDR3 runs to 16 residues. V gave up 0 bases and J gave up 4 bases, with 14 bases separating them. Here the CDR3 DNA reads TGCGCCAGCAGCTTGGAGGGTGGGGCGGGATACAATGAGCAGTTCTTC. This sequence encodes CASSLEGGAGYNEQFF.

This chain links TRBV27 with TRBJ1-6; D perhaps matches TRBD1 (6 bases). Germline V gene lookup returns CDR1 MNHEY and CDR2 SMNVEV (reference sequence). V was trimmed by 5 bases and J by 6 bases, leaving 26 bases between them. The CDR3 runs to 19 residues. Written as DNA, the CDR3 is TGTGCCAGCAGTCCCAAACCTCCCGGGGGGGGCGTCGGTAATTCACCCCTCCACTTT. Encoded protein: CASSPKPPGGGVGNSPLHF.

The CDR3 is CASSLGTTYEQYF. In DNA, the CDR3 is TGCGCCAGCAGCTTGGGGACAACTTACGAGCAGTACTTC. This rearrangement joins TRBV5-1 to TRBJ2-5, with D possibly matching TRBD1 (5 bases). TRBJ2-7 explains the end of the DNA better; the J call may be wrong. CDR3 length: 13 amino acids. Germline loops: CDR1 SGHRS, CDR2 YFSETQ.

The chain is built from TRBV28 and TRBJ1-2, with D hard to call. The CDR3 spans 13 residues. CDR1 is MDHEN and CDR2 is SYDVKM in the germline V gene. Trimming shortened V by 2 bases and J by 1 base, and 5 bases separated the two germline ends. DNA of the CDR3: TGTGCCAGCAGTTTAGGGAGTAACTATGGCTACACCTTC. This sequence encodes CASSLGSNYGYTF.

The rearrangement links TRBV10-3 to TRBJ1-1; D is ambiguous. Germline CDR1 ENHRY, CDR2 SYGVKD. This CDR3 is 15 amino acids long. Trimming removed 0 bases from V and 7 bases from J, with 15 bases in between. CDR3 DNA sequence: TGTGCCATCAGTGAGTCTCGGGGAGACGAAAGTGAAGCTTTCTTT. Translation: CAISESRGDESEAFF.

The V gene is TRBV7-9, the J gene TRBJ2-3; D gene uncertain. The CDR3 is 14 residues long. CDR1 and CDR2 from the germline V gene are SEHNR and FQNEAQ (reference sequence). The V and J ends lost 1 base and 4 bases respectively, with 9 bases between them. CDR3 sequence: CASSLVSGSDTQYF. CDR3 sequence (DNA): TGTGCCAGCAGCTTAGTTTCTGGATCAGATACGCAGTATTTT.

The chain is built from TRBV5-1 and TRBJ1-6, with D perhaps TRBD1 (6 bases). The CDR3 runs to 14 residues. Germline values: CDR1 SGHRS, CDR2 YFSETQ. The ends were cut back, 3 bases at V and 13 bases at J, with 17 bases in the middle. As DNA, the CDR3 is TGCGCCAGCAGCTCGGAAGGTACAGGGCGGCCCCTCCACTTT. Translation: CASSSEGTGRPLHF.

This chain connects TRBV11-1 to TRBJ1-1, with 7 bases lining up with TRBD1. CDR3 length: 15 residues. The V segment lost 3 bases and the J segment 0 bases; nucleotides outside the gene matches: 4. Per germline, CDR1 SGHAT and CDR2 FQDESV (reference sequence). Here the CDR3 reads CASSFRGQLNTEAFF. CDR3 DNA sequence: TGTGCCAGCAGCTTCCGGGGACAGCTGAACACTGAAGCTTTCTTT.

The chain joins TRBV30 to TRBJ1-6; D is ambiguous. The V gene's germline CDR1 is GTSNPN and CDR2 SVGIG (reference sequence). This CDR3 has 15 residues. Deletions cut 5 bases from V and 0 bases from J, with 11 bases between. DNA of the CDR3: TGTGCCTGGGGACGGGCCAGCTCCTATAATTCACCCCTCCACTTT. Encoded protein: CAWGRASSYNSPLHF.

This sequence joins TRBV9 and TRBJ2-1, with TRBD2 identical over 7 bases. Looked up from germline, CDR1 is SGDLS and CDR2 is YYNGEE. The CDR3 extends over 16 amino acids. The V segment lost 0 bases and the J segment 0 bases; nucleotides outside the gene matches: 3. The CDR3 coding sequence is TGTGCCAGCAGCGTAGATCCGGGGGGCTCCTACAATGAGCAGTTCTTC. Translation: CASSVDPGGSYNEQFF.

The V gene is TRBV5-4, the J gene TRBJ1-1; maybe TRBD1 (5 bases). Germline lookup yields CDR1 SGHNT and CDR2 YYREEE (reference sequence). The CDR3 is 15 residues long. The germline V and J ends were trimmed by 2 bases and 2 bases, with 13 bases remaining between them. The CDR3 protein is CASSLAGHTNTEAFF. As DNA, the CDR3 is TGTGCCAGCAGCTTAGCTGGACACACCAACACTGAAGCTTTCTTT.